This T cell receptor beta chain came from a study of long-term antiretroviral therapy in people with HIV. Study-wide context: It was about a decade before the 2015 immediate-ART recommendation that the earliest samples were taken.

The CDR3 runs to 12 residues. Germline V gives CDR1 SGHRS, CDR2 YFSETQ. The V end lost 0 bases, the J end lost 6 bases, and 7 bases lay between the germline ends. The run of the v3.0 immunoSEQ assay was at survey level. The assay was immunoSEQ multiplex PCR, and TCRdb's table has in-frame clones only and misses some. The sample lists 26,000 or so clones; about 90% were seen once. No fewer than two post-ART and no fewer than one pre-ART PBMC samples existed for each donor. Each HIV-infected participant was given treatment in the United States. Sequencing used unsorted PBMCs, obtained 2 years after starting antiretroviral therapy. The V gene is TRBV5-1, the J gene TRBJ2-7, with D unresolved. The sequence came from a man aged 50 to 60 with HIV. CDR3 bases: TGCGCCAGCAGCTTGGGGATAGGCGAGCAGTACTTC. It yields the protein CASSLGIGEQYF. Full variable domain (rest looked up from reference TRBV5-1 and TRBJ2-7): KAGVTQTPRYLIKTRGQQVTLSCSPISGHRSVSWYQQTPGQGLQFLFEYFSETQRNKGNFPGRFSGRQFSNSRSEMNVSTLELGDSALYLCASSLGIGEQYFGPGTRLTVT.